Below, one T cell receptor (beta chain) is given with its context. Its target antigen remains unknown. Within one base of it there is no much larger clone, and no base qualities were kept. Preparation of the library involved 5' RACE. Sequencing took place on an Illumina HiSeq 2500. A second PCR of roughly 6 to 12 cycles was run with a J-beta primer mix and a sample-barcoded 5' primer. A unique molecular identifier was introduced onto each TCR beta cDNA molecule by a template-switch 5' adaptor carrying 12 random nucleotides. Each sample yielded at least 3 million CDR3-containing paired-end reads. The Mint cDNA synthesis kit, primed by a TRBC-specific oligonucleotide, was used to synthesize first-strand cDNA from all RNA. Following uracil-DNA glycosylase treatment, all cDNA underwent a first 18-cycle PCR with the universal primers M1SS and BC2_uni_R. As for the original processing: For normalization, 1 million high-quality reads were randomly selected from each sample, with every read carrying a distinct molecular identifier. Reads with shared molecular identifiers were discarded instead of being binned into consensus sequences. MiTCR, run with a Q25 quality threshold and the strictest error-elimination algorithm, handled CDR3 identification, clonotype clustering and error correction. A nonparametric unseen species model using Euler transformation provided a lower-bound estimate of total TCR beta diversity. TCRdb applied fastp at Q25 and MiXCR to the public reads, then kept only in-frame beta chains. Records with the same CDR3 protein are collapsed into one entry carrying the most frequent genes and DNA. TCRdb's processing, not the study's, gives the V and J calls here. For this sample the table gives roughly 2 million distinct CDR3 sequences, of which roughly 50% were detected only once. The top ten hold over 2% of the sample.

V is clipped by 5 bases and J by 2 bases, and the sequence between their germline boundaries is 15 bases long. The CDR3 measures 15 amino acids from cysteine to phenylalanine. The retained sequence is limited to the CDR3, 45 bases, with the frame set at the first base. CDR1 and CDR2 are drawn from the germline V gene (reference sequence): SEHNR, FQNEAQ. These data come from a study of blood T cells in healthy people across ages (dated by TCRdb to between 2015 and 2017). Broadly, across the study: Template switching captured roughly one uniquely barcoded TCR beta cDNA molecule per two T cells in model experiments. Two additional independent replicas of 1 million unique cDNA reads from the same blood draw were analyzed for two donors (one aged 18 to 30 and one aged 80 or older). Age-related changes in TCR beta repertoire diversity were measured in the study by deep sequencing normalized with unique cDNA molecular identifiers. To avoid experimental bias, donors of different ages were distributed randomly across sequencing lanes. The donors were split into four age groups: young (average around 15 years), middle-aged (about 40), aged (around 67) and long-lived (82).

Beyond this particular receptor, the publication reports: Observed TCR beta diversity correlated strongly with the percentage of naive T cells measured by flow cytometry. Compared with the aged group, the long-lived group had more naive CD4+ T cells, fewer expanded clones and increased TCR diversity, suggesting age selection. Estimates of total diversity from one million sequenced T cells were regarded as lower bounds and underestimates. Because the CMV infection status of the donors was unknown, age-related changes in expanded clonotypes may potentially have been confounded. Bulk unsorted PBMC profiling prevented conclusive comparison of naive and antigen-experienced compartments. As age increased, observed TCR beta diversity per million T cells dropped in a roughly linear way, and a significant reduction was already evident by age 40.

Systemically healthy Caucasian individuals from Russia, 39 in total and aged about 6 to 95 years, were included as donors. Each donor gave ten milliliters of peripheral blood, drawn into EDTA-treated Vacutainer tubes. Ficoll-Paque density-gradient centrifugation was used to isolate PBMCs, with at least 7 million per sample. Trizol reagent was used to extract total RNA from PBMCs, with at least 5.5 micrograms per sample. For every donor, flow cytometry on a PBMC aliquot measured the percentage of naive CD45RAhigh/CD27high T cells. This TCR came from a middle-aged woman in good health. The rearranged chain carries TRBV7-9 and TRBJ2-5, with no confident D gene call. The material sequenced was blood. CDR3 sequence: CASSHPGEGQETQYF. The DNA sequence is as follows: TGTGCCAGCAGCCACCCGGGTGAAGGGCAAGAGACCCAGTACTTC.